This T cell receptor (beta chain) stems from a study of blood T cell repertoires in COVID-19. Study in general: From T cells, B-cell-depleted T cells, or PBMCs came the material, which was cDNA or gDNA.

CDR1 is SGHTA, CDR2 FQGTGA, per germline. The CDR3 runs to 16 residues. V trimming: 5 bases; J trimming: 2 bases; junction bases outside the gene matches: 3. Per the authors' pipeline: For nucleated cells, counts were estimated from reference gene primer amplification. Using immunoSEQ multiplex PCR, the repertoire was profiled, and TCRdb retains in-frame clones only, with some absent. V and J calls and clone size are those listed in that table; D and trimming were worked out from the DNA. The repertoire holds over 200,000 clones, with about 83% as singletons. Sequenced material: peripheral blood. The genes are TRBV7-3 and TRBJ1-4, with 12 positions matching TRBD1. This TCR came from a woman in her twenties or thirties with COVID-19, enrolled during active disease. In DNA, the CDR3 is TGTGCCAGCAGCCCGGGACAGGGGGCCACTAATGAAAAACTGTTTTTT. This translates into CASSPGQGATNEKLFF.